This T cell receptor beta chain was sequenced for a study of control samples from healthy donors and cancer patients. Profiled with immunoSEQ multiplex PCR; TCRdb holds only in-frame clones, not every one. The repertoire holds approximately 54,000 clones, about 88% seen once, with over 35% in the top ten. The V end was cut by 0 bases, the J end by 0 bases, with 6 bases between. The CDR3 covers 14 residues. The V gene's germline CDR1 is SGHRS and CDR2 YFSETQ. The origin of this receptor is a man between 50 and 59 years old with head and neck cancer. The V call is TRBV5-1, the J call TRBJ1-1, with D unclear. The sample was PBMCs. Here the CDR3 reads CASSLGHMNTEAFF. As DNA, the CDR3 is TGCGCCAGCAGCTTGGGTCATATGAACACTGAAGCTTTCTTT. Complete variable domain (other parts from reference TRBV5-1 and TRBJ1-1): KAGVTQTPRYLIKTRGQQVTLSCSPISGHRSVSWYQQTPGQGLQFLFEYFSETQRNKGNFPGRFSGRQFSNSRSEMNVSTLELGDSALYLCASSLGHMNTEAFFGQGTRLTVV.